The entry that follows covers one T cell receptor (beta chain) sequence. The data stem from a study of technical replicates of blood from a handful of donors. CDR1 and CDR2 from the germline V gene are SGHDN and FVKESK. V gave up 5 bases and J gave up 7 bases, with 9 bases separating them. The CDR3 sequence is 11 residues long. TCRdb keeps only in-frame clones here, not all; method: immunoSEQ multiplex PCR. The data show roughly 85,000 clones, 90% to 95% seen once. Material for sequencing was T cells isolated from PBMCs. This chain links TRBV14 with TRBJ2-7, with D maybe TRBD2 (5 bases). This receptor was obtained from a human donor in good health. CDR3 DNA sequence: TGTGCCAGCAGCGCTGAGGGAGAGCAGTACTTC. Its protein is CASSAEGEQYF.